This T cell receptor (beta chain) was profiled in a study of cytomegalovirus exposure and HLA in healthy donors. Healthy bone marrow donors formed the donor group. PCR involved 60 Vbeta and 13 Jbeta primers. TCRdb's copy holds only in-frame clones and misses some; the assay was immunoSEQ multiplex PCR. The table lists roughly 200,000 clones, over 65% of them singletons. Germline V CDR1 and CDR2: SGHRS, YFSETQ. The CDR3 consists of 13 residues. V was trimmed by 4 bases and J by 2 bases, leaving 9 bases between them. Specimen: PBMCs. The sequence derives from a man in his forties in good health and CMV-seropositive. The gene calls are TRBV5-1 and TRBJ1-1; D is possibly TRBD1 (6 bases). The CDR3 spells CASSADRNTEAFF. Here the CDR3 DNA reads TGCGCCAGCAGCGCGGACAGAAACACTGAAGCTTTCTTT.